The 18 T cell receptor beta chains reported below all come from one sample, sequenced in a study of OX40 agonist ivuxolimab in advanced cancers. Some clones are missing from TCRdb's copy, which holds only in-frame ones; the method was immunoSEQ multiplex PCR. The table records 75,000 to 100,000 clones, approximately 80% of them present only once. This sample comprised CD4+ or CD8+ T cells sorted from blood, obtained in a trial of the OX40 agonist ivuxolimab. These receptors were obtained from an adult with an advanced solid tumor such as melanoma, head and neck, liver or kidney cancer.

In its sample, this clone was seen a few times. The chain uses TRBV5-5 and TRBJ1-1; D gene ambiguous. This CDR3 has 13 residues. Germline lookup yields CDR1 SGHKS and CDR2 YYEKEE (reference sequence). Trimming shortened V by 0 bases and J by 0 bases, and 3 bases separated the two germline ends. CDR3 sequence: CASSLEMNTEAFF. DNA for the CDR3: TGTGCCAGCAGCTTGGAAATGAACACTGAAGCTTTCTTT.

The V and J genes are TRBV5-6 and TRBJ2-7; the D call may be TRBD1 or TRBD2 (5 bases each). Germline assignment: CDR1 SGHDT and CDR2 YYEEEE. This CDR3 is built from 15 residues. Between the trimmed V and J ends, which lost 1 base and 3 bases, there was a span of 14 bases. The CDR3 loop is CASSLSGDGIYEQYV. In nucleotides, the CDR3 is TGTGCCAGCAGCTTGTCTGGGGACGGTATCTACGAGCAGTACGTC.

The V call is TRBV5-4, the J call TRBJ2-3, with D tentatively TRBD2 (7 bases). Germline V gives CDR1 SGHNT, CDR2 YYREEE (reference sequence). CDR3 length: 14 residues. The V end lost 2 bases, the J end lost 4 bases, and 11 bases lay between the germline ends. The CDR3 DNA sequence: TGTGCCAGCAGCTTAAGGGGGGGGGCAGATACGCAGTATTTT. It codes for CASSLRGGADTQYF.

The chain has TRBV6-6 and TRBJ2-3, with D possibly being TRBD1 or TRBD2 (7 bases each). Germline lookup yields CDR1 MNHNY and CDR2 SVGAGI (reference sequence). Trimming removed 8 bases from V and 6 bases from J, with 21 bases in between. CDR3 size: 15 residues. CDR3: CASSWGGGRGDTQYF. CDR3 bases: TGTGCCAGCTCTTGGGGAGGGGGCCGCGGGGATACGCAGTATTTT.

The gene calls are TRBV6-6 and TRBJ1-5; D gene ambiguous. V was shortened by 2 bases and J by 8 bases, with 4 bases between the two germline ends. This CDR3 has 11 residues. Germline V gene data show CDR1 as MNHNY and CDR2 as SVGAGI (reference sequence). The CDR3 region has the DNA TGTGCCAGCAGTTACGGAGAGCCCCAGCATTTT. This encodes CASSYGEPQHF.

The chain joins TRBV19 to TRBJ2-4; the match to TRBD1 covers 9 bases. The length of the CDR3 is 16 residues. Germline V gene data show CDR1 as LNHDA and CDR2 as SQIVND (reference sequence). The J segment lost 0 bases and the V segment lost 5 bases, leaving 5 bases of the junction unmatched. The CDR3 DNA reads TGTGCCAGTAGTTCCGGACAGGGGAGAGCCAAAAACATTCAGTACTTC. Translation: CASSSGQGRAKNIQYF.

A single count supports this clone. The chain carries TRBV2 and TRBJ1-1; TRBD1 aligns across 8 bases. Germline CDR1 and CDR2: SNHLY and FYNNEI. V shed 4 bases and J 0 bases; nucleotides not matched to a gene: 7. This CDR3 has 16 amino acids. The CDR3 DNA sequence: TGTGCCAGCAGTGGAGACAGGGGCGTTATGAACACTGAAGCTTTCTTT. Protein: CASSGDRGVMNTEAFF.

This rearrangement joins TRBV6-4 to TRBJ2-3; no definite D call. CDR1 is MRHNA and CDR2 is SNTAGT in the germline V gene. V was pared by 5 bases and J by 6 bases, with 12 bases between. The CDR3 spans 13 residues. The CDR3 bases are TGTGCCAGCAGTAAGACAAATTCTGATACGCAGTATTTT. Protein sequence: CASSKTNSDTQYF.

This clone has a single count. The rearrangement uses TRBV6-6 and TRBJ1-5; D is unresolved. The V and J ends lost 5 bases and 0 bases respectively, with 14 bases between them. CDR1 is MNHNY, CDR2 SVGAGI, per germline (reference sequence). The CDR3 is 16 amino acids. CDR3 loop: CASSLWRPYSNQPQHF. DNA of the CDR3: TGTGCCAGCAGTCTATGGAGGCCATATAGCAATCAGCCCCAGCATTTT.

The genes are TRBV28 and TRBJ1-1; the match to TRBD1 covers 8 bases. Germline CDR1 is MDHEN and CDR2 is SYDVKM. The CDR3 extends over 13 amino acids. The V and J ends lost 6 bases and 3 bases, in that order; junction bases with no gene match: 3. The CDR3 sequence is CASSSGGHTEAFF. CDR3 nucleotide sequence: TGTGCCAGCAGCTCAGGGGGCCACACTGAAGCTTTCTTT.

This clone turned up a few times. The CDR3 bases are TGTGCCAGCAGTTTAGCAACAGGGCATGGCTACACCTTC. It is translated as CASSLATGHGYTF. The chain combines TRBV27 with TRBJ1-2; D is possibly TRBD1 (6 bases). The ends were cut back, 2 bases at V and 6 bases at J, with 10 bases in the middle. CDR1 is MNHEY, CDR2 SMNVEV, per germline (reference sequence). The CDR3 extends over 13 amino acids.

This clone was counted a few times. The chain uses TRBV5-6 and TRBJ1-6; D gene ambiguous. Looked up from germline, CDR1 is SGHDT and CDR2 is YYEEEE. V lost 0 bases and J lost 17, with 9 bases in between. The CDR3 has 11 residues. In DNA form, the CDR3 reads TGTGCCAGCAGCTTGGGACAAGGTTTCCACTTT. Residues: CASSLGQGFHF.

Here the CDR3 DNA reads TGTGCCATCAGGGACCAAATAGGTGGCGAGCAGTTCTTC. This sequence encodes CAIRDQIGGEQFF. The chain uses TRBV10-3 and TRBJ2-1; D gene uncertain. This CDR3 has 13 residues. CDR1 is ENHRY, CDR2 SYGVKD, per germline. Trimming removed 6 bases from V and 10 bases from J, with 16 bases in between.

This rearrangement joins TRBV18 to TRBJ1-4, with 9 positions matching TRBD1. There are 15 residues in the CDR3. V gave up 3 bases and J gave up 7 bases; unmatched junction bases: 6. Germline values: CDR1 KGHSH, CDR2 LQKENI. CDR3 bases: TGTGCCAGCTCACCCCCAGGGACAGGGATTGAAAAACTGTTTTTT. Residues: CASSPPGTGIEKLFF. Full variable domain (remainder filled in from reference TRBV18 and TRBJ1-4): NAGVMQNPRHLVRRRGQEARLRCSPMKGHSHVYWYRQLPEEGLKFMVYLQKENIIDESGMPKERFSAEFPKEGPSILRIQQVVRGDSAAYFCASSPPGTGIEKLFFGSGTQLSVL.

The V call is TRBV7-9, the J call TRBJ2-3; possible D gene TRBD2, 5 bases. The CDR3 length is 14 residues. V was clipped by 5 bases and J by 0 bases, with 9 bases between them. Germline-derived CDR1 and CDR2 are SEHNR and FQNEAQ (reference sequence). The CDR3 here is CASSLSVSTDTQYF. CDR3 in DNA: TGTGCCAGCAGCCTTAGCGTTAGCACAGATACGCAGTATTTT.

The chain is built from TRBV27 and TRBJ2-2, with TRBD1 as a possible D gene (5 bases). Deletions cut 4 bases from V and 3 bases from J, with 15 bases between. Germline V gene data show CDR1 as MNHEY and CDR2 as SMNVEV (reference sequence). This CDR3 comprises 16 residues. In DNA, the CDR3 is TGTGCCAGCAGTTCACCCCTTGACAGCTACACCGGGGAGCTGTTTTTT. Translated: CASSSPLDSYTGELFF.

This sequence joins TRBV2 and TRBJ2-2, with TRBD1 matching over 7 bases. CDR1 and CDR2 (germline): SNHLY, FYNNEI. The CDR3 is 14 residues long. Germline trimming cut 7 bases from V and 3 bases from J; bases unmatched to any gene: 5. This CDR3 is CASIPDRYTGELFF. The CDR3, as DNA: TGTGCCAGCATCCCGGACAGGTACACCGGGGAGCTGTTTTTT.

The chain couples TRBV5-1 to TRBJ2-7; D is possibly TRBD2 (5 bases). V lost 3 bases and J 1 base, leaving 14 bases between the germline ends. Germline-derived CDR1 and CDR2 are SGHRS and YFSETQ. The CDR3 is 15 residues long. The CDR3 DNA sequence: TGCGCCAGCAGCTCCGGGGATGCTAGGTCCTACGAGCAGTACGTC. It specifies CASSSGDARSYEQYV.